What follows is one T cell receptor (beta chain) and its context. The antigen is undetermined. The assay was immunoSEQ multiplex PCR, and TCRdb's table has in-frame clones only and misses some. The sample has 350,000 to 500,000 clones; 75% to 95% are singletons. This sample was included in a study of Ad26.COV2.S vaccination and SARS-CoV-2 variants. Study at large: Participant was drawn from the COV1001 Ad26.COV2.S trial arm. In the study, Ad26.COV2.S was injected intramuscularly once, or twice 56 days apart.

General observations from the study: Vaccine and placebo recipients had similar non-spike TCR breadth.

Treatment reported: 15 to 20 received Ad26.COV2.S at low or high dose, single or two shots; about 5 received placebo; per-sample allocation not given. At day 63 after the first vaccine or placebo injection, samples were drawn. The material sequenced was peripheral blood, taken in a trial of Ad26.COV2.S vaccine versus placebo. The sequence was obtained from a person aged 18-60 years who received the Ad26.COV2.S COVID-19 vaccine or a placebo.

The DNA for the CDR3 is TGTGCTAGTGGTTTGGTAACGACAGGGACACTTAATGAGCAGTTCTTC. It translates to CASGLVTTGTLNEQFF. The rearrangement links TRBV12-5 to TRBJ2-1; 7 bases are shared with TRBD1. Germline V lookup: CDR1 LGHNT, CDR2 FRNRAP. The J segment lost 7 bases and the V segment lost 0 bases, leaving 9 bases of the junction unmatched. The CDR3 has 16 residues.